Below, 13 T cell receptor beta chains from the same sample are listed, as sequenced in a study of shared clonotypes between healthy human individuals. TCRdb's table, derived via immunoSEQ multiplex PCR, lists solely in-frame clones and lacks some. The sample yields about 2.4 million clones, approximately 94% seen once. Sequenced material: naive CD4+ T cells from PBMCs. Subset specified: CD45RA+ positively selected. Receptor source: a man aged 18 to 29 in good health. Some clones in this sample may be carry-over from other donors' samples.

The rearrangement joins TRBV5-4 to TRBJ2-5; no clear D. Germline V gene data show CDR1 as SGHNT and CDR2 as YYREEE (reference sequence). V lost 4 bases to trimming and J lost 2 bases, with 9 bases between them. This CDR3 has 13 amino acids. The CDR3 region has the DNA TGTGCCAGCAGCCCCGCGACGCAAGAGACCCAGTACTTC. As protein: CASSPATQETQYF.

The chain employs TRBV7-9 and TRBJ1-4; TRBD1 agrees at 9 bases. Losses at the gene ends were 5 bases for V and 8 bases for J; bases not matched to a gene: 3. The V gene's germline CDR1 is SEHNR and CDR2 FQNEAQ (reference sequence). The CDR3 extends over 13 amino acids. Written as DNA, the CDR3 is TGTGCCAGCAGCGCCACAGGGGGCGAAAAACTGTTTTTT. Amino acid sequence: CASSATGGEKLFF.

The V and J genes are TRBV5-4 and TRBJ2-1; maybe TRBD2 (5 bases). V shed 4 bases and J shed 9 bases, with 20 bases lying between them. This CDR3 is built from 15 residues. CDR1 is SGHNT and CDR2 is YYREEE in the germline V gene (reference sequence). The CDR3 reads CASSPGLRPVTEQFF. CDR3 sequence (DNA): TGTGCCAGCAGCCCGGGGTTGAGGCCCGTCACTGAGCAGTTCTTC.

The chain combines TRBV5-1 with TRBJ2-1, with 15 nucleotides matching TRBD2. CDR1 and CDR2 (germline): SGHRS, YFSETQ. Trimming cost V 4 bases and J 10 bases; bases outside gene matches: 9. This CDR3 region has 16 residues. The DNA of the CDR3 is TGCGCCAGCAGCCTACGGACTAGCGGGAGGGCCGGGGAGCAGTTCTTC. Translating it yields CASSLRTSGRAGEQFF.

The chain is built from TRBV11-2 and TRBJ2-3; D ambiguous. This CDR3 has 15 amino acids. Germline loops: CDR1 SGHAT, CDR2 FQNNGV. Deletions cut 1 base from V and 0 bases from J, with 8 bases between. CDR3 region: CASSLVTASTDTQYF. The CDR3 DNA reads as TGTGCCAGCAGCTTAGTAACGGCTAGCACAGATACGCAGTATTTT. The full variable domain, in which reference TRBV11-2 and TRBJ2-3 provide the parts outside the CDR3, is EAGVAQSPRYKIIEKRQSVAFWCNPISGHATLYWYQQILGQGPKLLIQFQNNGVVDDSQLPKDRFSAERLKGVDSTLKIQPAKLEDSAVYLCASSLVTASTDTQYFGPGTRLTVL.

This clone was observed once. This CDR3 is also generated by other DNA sequences in the sample. This rearrangement joins TRBV20-1 to TRBJ2-3; D call uncertain. Germline V CDR1 and CDR2: DFQATT, SNEGSKA (reference sequence). The CDR3 spans 11 residues. V was trimmed by 6 bases and J by 5 bases, leaving 9 bases between them. This CDR3 reads CSARLGDTQYF. Written as DNA, the CDR3 is TGCAGTGCAAGACTCGGAGATACGCAGTATTTT.

The rearrangement joins TRBV9 to TRBJ2-5; D not certain. Per germline, CDR1 SGDLS and CDR2 YYNGEE. The CDR3 spans 13 residues. Trimming removed 4 bases from V and 1 base from J, with 8 bases in between. Written as DNA, the CDR3 is TGTGCCAGCAGCAGAGCAGGCCAAGAGACCCAGTACTTC. Amino acids: CASSRAGQETQYF.

A note on this clone: Different DNA sequences within this sample yield the same CDR3. The V and J genes are TRBV11-2 and TRBJ2-5; D gene uncertain. The V end lost 3 bases, the J end lost 2 bases, and 7 bases lay between the germline ends. The CDR3 consists of 13 residues. Per the germline V gene, CDR1 is SGHAT and CDR2 is FQNNGV. The CDR3 here is CASSFQLQETQYF. CDR3 nucleotides: TGTGCCAGCAGCTTTCAGCTACAAGAGACCCAGTACTTC.

This chain uses TRBV27 with TRBJ2-5, with TRBD2 matching over 11 bases. The V and J ends lost 9 bases and 5 bases, in that order; junction bases with no gene match: 11. The CDR3 sequence is 15 residues long. Per the germline V gene, CDR1 is MNHEY and CDR2 is SMNVEV (reference sequence). This CDR3 is CASTTSGRGRETQYF. DNA of the CDR3: TGTGCCAGTACTACTAGCGGGAGAGGGCGGGAGACCCAGTACTTC.

The V call is TRBV6-1, the J call TRBJ2-3; D is ambiguous. Looked up from germline, CDR1 is MNHNS and CDR2 is SASEGT. Trimming removed 7 bases at V and 0 bases at J, with 11 bases between. CDR3 length: 14 residues. The CDR3 sequence: CASTDGSSTDTQYF. The CDR3 bases are TGTGCCAGCACCGACGGTTCTAGCACAGATACGCAGTATTTT.

This clone showed up just once. V gene TRBV2 combines with J gene TRBJ1-5; 11 bases line up with TRBD1. V was pared by 5 bases and J by 5 bases, with 2 bases of the junction left unmatched. The length of the CDR3 is 14 residues. The germline V gene has CDR1 SNHLY and CDR2 FYNNEI. The CDR3 spells CASSWTGGDQPQHF. CDR3 DNA: TGTGCCAGCAGTTGGACAGGGGGCGATCAGCCCCAGCATTTT.

This clone was picked up one time. The rearrangement uses TRBV6-4 and TRBJ1-2; 8 nucleotides line up with TRBD1. The CDR3 extends over 14 amino acids. The ends lost 6 bases at V and 5 bases at J; junction bases unmatched: 8. In germline, CDR1 is MRHNA, CDR2 SNTAGT. The CDR3 sequence is CASSETGEGYGYTF. CDR3 bases: TGTGCCAGCAGCGAGACAGGGGAAGGGTATGGCTACACCTTC.

The chain carries TRBV6-1 and TRBJ2-5; D remains unclear. V lost 4 bases, J lost 0 bases, and 12 bases lay in between. CDR1 and CDR2 (germline): MNHNS, SASEGT. This CDR3 region has 15 residues. The CDR3 region has the DNA TGTGCCAGCAGTGTTCCTACCACGAACCAAGAGACCCAGTACTTC. This sequence encodes CASSVPTTNQETQYF.